This TCR beta chain originates from a study of T-cell reconstitution after alpha-beta-depleted transplantation in children. Preparation of the TCRbeta library involved a method that used unique molecular identifiers. TCRdb ran MiXCR on the PCR reads and lists one entry per CDR3 protein. The sample consists of some 220,000 distinct CDR3 sequences, approximately 10% of them appearing once. Trimming pared 2 bases from V and 2 bases from J, leaving 10 bases between. The germline V gene encodes CDR1 MNHEY and CDR2 SVGEGT. The CDR3 loop spans 15 amino acids. Material: PBMCs from the stem cell graft donor, obtained from the stem cell graft. The chain is built from TRBV6-2 or TRBV6-3 and TRBJ1-5, with D tentatively TRBD1 (6 bases). The receptor comes from a human donor who donated a stem cell graft to a child with acute lymphoblastic leukemia. The CDR3 sequence is CASSYGGVGNQPQHF. The CDR3 DNA is TGTGCCAGCAGTTACGGGGGCGTGGGCAATCAGCCCCAGCATTTT.